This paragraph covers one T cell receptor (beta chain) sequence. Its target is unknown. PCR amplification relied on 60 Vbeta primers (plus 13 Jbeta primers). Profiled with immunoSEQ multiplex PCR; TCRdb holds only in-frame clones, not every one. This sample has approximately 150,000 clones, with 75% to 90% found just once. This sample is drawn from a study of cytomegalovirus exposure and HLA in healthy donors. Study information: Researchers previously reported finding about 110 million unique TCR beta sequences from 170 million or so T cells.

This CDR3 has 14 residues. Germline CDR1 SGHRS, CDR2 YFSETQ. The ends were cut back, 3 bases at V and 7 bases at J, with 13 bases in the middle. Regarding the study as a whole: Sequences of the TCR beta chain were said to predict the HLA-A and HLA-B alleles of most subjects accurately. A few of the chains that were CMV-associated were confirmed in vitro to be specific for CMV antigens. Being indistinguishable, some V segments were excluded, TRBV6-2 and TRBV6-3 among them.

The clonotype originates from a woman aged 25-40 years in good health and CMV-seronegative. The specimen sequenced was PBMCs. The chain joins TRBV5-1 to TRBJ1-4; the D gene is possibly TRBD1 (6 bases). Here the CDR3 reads CASSSTGQGEKLFF. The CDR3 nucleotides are TGCGCCAGCAGCTCTACAGGGCAGGGTGAAAAACTGTTTTTT.